The 12 T cell receptor beta chains below all came from one sample that was sequenced in a study of PD-L1 blockade in urothelial cancer. Repertoires were generated with immunoSEQ multiplex PCR, while TCRdb's copy carries only in-frame clones and drops some. The sample lists about 130,000 clones; about 82% were seen once. The time point is: peripheral blood 6 weeks after treatment start. Sequencing was performed on PBMCs, taken around atezolizumab (anti-PD-L1) treatment. These receptors were collected from a man aged 45-65 years with urothelial cancer.

The chain links TRBV18 to TRBJ2-1; D possibly corresponds to TRBD2 (5 bases). Germline V gene data show CDR1 as KGHSH and CDR2 as LQKENI. This CDR3 has 17 residues. V lost 2 bases and J 0 bases, leaving 14 bases between the germline ends. This chain's CDR3 is CASSPEVGGGSYNEQFF. Here the CDR3 DNA reads TGTGCCAGCTCACCAGAGGTAGGAGGCGGCTCCTACAATGAGCAGTTCTTC.

This clone appeared a few times. The CDR3 DNA follows: TGTGCCAGCAGCTCAAGACCGGCTAGCGGACCCTACGAGCAGTACTTC. It yields the protein CASSSRPASGPYEQYF. J is TRBJ2-7 and V is TRBV4-2; 7 nucleotides agree with TRBD2. The junction had 12 bases not matched to a gene; V was cut back by 5 bases and J by 2 bases. CDR3 length equals 16 residues. The germline CDR1 and CDR2 sequences are LGHNA and YNFKEQ.

The sample holds one count of this clone. The chain employs TRBV19 and TRBJ1-4; D possibly corresponds to TRBD1 (6 bases). The CDR3 length is 16 residues. The germline V and J ends were trimmed by 3 bases and 3 bases, with 14 bases remaining between them. Per the germline V gene, CDR1 is LNHDA and CDR2 is SQIVND (reference sequence). DNA for the CDR3: TGTGCCAGTAGTATCCGGGCAGGGGCGGCTAATGAAAAACTGTTTTTT. Translation: CASSIRAGAANEKLFF.

The V gene is TRBV19, the J gene TRBJ2-7; 8 bases are a match to TRBD1. The CDR3 runs 14 residues. CDR1 and CDR2 (germline): LNHDA, SQIVND (reference sequence). The junction had 9 bases not matched to a gene; V was cut back by 5 bases and J by 6 bases. In DNA, the CDR3 is TGTGCCAGTAGTCATTTTCAGGGGGCTCGCGAGCAGTACTTC. It yields the protein CASSHFQGAREQYF. Full variable domain (rest looked up from reference TRBV19 and TRBJ2-7): DGGITQSPKYLFRKEGQNVTLSCEQNLNHDAMYWYRQDPGQGLRLIYYSQIVNDFQKGDIAEGYSVSREKKESFPLTVTSAQKNPTAFYLCASSHFQGAREQYFGPGTRLTVT.

This clone was counted a few times. The J gene is TRBJ1-2, the V gene TRBV20-1, with D unclear. V lost 5 bases and J lost 3, with 7 bases in between. The CDR3 contains 11 residues. Per germline, CDR1 DFQATT and CDR2 SNEGSKA (reference sequence). This CDR3 reads CSAHRDYGYTF. The DNA of the CDR3 is TGCAGTGCTCATCGAGACTATGGCTACACCTTC.

Note on this clone: Other nucleotide sequences in the sample specify the same CDR3. The chain couples TRBV27 to TRBJ2-7; 10 nucleotides agree with TRBD1. Germline CDR1 is MNHEY and CDR2 is SMNVEV (reference sequence). Trimming cost V 2 bases and J 3 bases; bases outside gene matches: 1. The CDR3 is 14 amino acids. This chain's CDR3 is CASSLDRGLYEQYF. The CDR3 DNA is TGTGCCAGCAGTTTAGACAGGGGGCTCTACGAGCAGTACTTC.

The genes are TRBV19 and TRBJ1-5, with D possibly being TRBD1 (6 bases). V was shortened by 8 bases and J by 3 bases, with 17 bases between the two germline ends. This CDR3 region has 15 residues. Germline V gives CDR1 LNHDA, CDR2 SQIVND (reference sequence). This CDR3 is CASGVGAPLNQPQHF. The CDR3 coding sequence is TGTGCCAGTGGGGTGGGGGCACCTCTCAATCAGCCCCAGCATTTT.

This clone was seen only a few times. V and J are TRBV6-1 and TRBJ2-7, with TRBD1 identical over 7 bases. CDR1 MNHNS and CDR2 SASEGT come from the germline V gene. V gave up 10 bases and J gave up 3 bases; unmatched junction bases: 6. This CDR3 has 12 amino acids. CDR3 sequence reads: CATVDRIYEQYF. The CDR3, as DNA: TGTGCCACCGTGGACAGGATCTACGAGCAGTACTTC.

The rearrangement links TRBV15 to TRBJ2-1; 7 bases map to TRBD2. Per the germline V gene, CDR1 is LNHNV and CDR2 is YYDKDF (reference sequence). J was trimmed by 1 base and V by 2 bases; bases with no gene match: 5. The CDR3 is 16 amino acids. The CDR3 coding sequence is TGTGCCACCAGCAGAACGAGAGCGGGATCCTACAATGAGCAGTTCTTC. Its translation: CATSRTRAGSYNEQFF.

The chain recombines TRBV19 with TRBJ1-2; 9 positions match TRBD1. The CDR3 has 15 residues. The germline CDR1 and CDR2 sequences are LNHDA and SQIVND (reference sequence). The V segment lost 3 bases and the J segment 1 base; nucleotides outside the gene matches: 3. This CDR3 is CASSIRTGDNYGYTF. The CDR3 DNA sequence: TGTGCCAGTAGTATCCGGACAGGGGATAACTATGGCTACACCTTC.

V is TRBV5-1 and J is TRBJ1-6; no clear D. This CDR3 has 15 residues. Germline V lookup: CDR1 SGHRS, CDR2 YFSETQ. Trimming removed 2 bases at V and 5 bases at J, with 11 bases between. The CDR3 sequence: CASSFLDGNNSPLHF. CDR3 coding DNA: TGCGCCAGCAGCTTCCTGGACGGGAATAATTCACCCCTCCACTTT.

The rearrangement links TRBV5-6 to TRBJ2-7, with 8 nucleotides matching TRBD2. Germline CDR1 is SGHDT and CDR2 is YYEEEE. There are 14 residues in the CDR3. Trimming removed 0 bases from V and 2 bases from J; junction bases left unmatched: 1. Here the CDR3 DNA reads TGTGCCAGCAGCTTGGCGGGACTAGCCTACGAGCAGTACTTC. This sequence encodes CASSLAGLAYEQYF.